Presented here are 30 T cell receptor beta chains from one specimen sequenced in a study of blood T cell repertoires in COVID-19. Data came from immunoSEQ multiplex PCR; TCRdb stores just in-frame clones and leaves some out. The sample has 250,000 to 300,000 clones, around 86% seen once. The material sequenced was peripheral blood. The source of these receptors is a man over 45 with acute or convalescent COVID-19.

This chain uses TRBV2 with TRBJ2-5; TRBD1 might be the D (5 bases). Germline V gene data show CDR1 as SNHLY and CDR2 as FYNNEI. V gave up 10 bases and J gave up 2 bases, with 8 bases separating them. The CDR3 runs to 11 residues. The CDR3 bases are TGTGCCACCCGACAGCAAGAGACCCAGTACTTC. Its protein product is CATRQQETQYF.

The genes are TRBV4-1 and TRBJ2-7; 8 bases agree with TRBD1. Germline CDR1 and CDR2: MGHRA and YSYEKL. The trim removed 4 bases at V and 4 bases at J, leaving 6 bases unmatched. This CDR3 region has 14 residues. The chain's CDR3 is CASSRTGLGYEQYF. The CDR3 coding sequence is TGCGCCAGCAGCCGGACAGGGCTGGGGTACGAGCAGTACTTC.

V gene TRBV10-2 combines with J gene TRBJ2-1, with a weak D call TRBD1 (5 bases). V lost 6 bases and J 8 bases, leaving 17 bases between the germline ends. The length of the CDR3 is 14 residues. The V gene's germline CDR1 is WSHSY and CDR2 SAAADI. The CDR3 DNA reads as TGCGCCAGCAGACAGGACCTGGGTTACTATGAGCAGTTCTTC. Translating it yields CASRQDLGYYEQFF.

The genes are TRBV7-9 and TRBJ2-2, with D maybe TRBD2 (7 bases). V gave up 3 bases and J gave up 5 bases, with 13 bases separating them. CDR3 length: 15 residues. The germline gives CDR1 SEHNR, CDR2 FQNEAQ (reference sequence). The CDR3 DNA reads as TGTGCCAGCAGCTTGGCGGGGGCAAAAACCGGGGAGCTGTTTTTT. It codes for CASSLAGAKTGELFF.

V gene TRBV12-3 or TRBV12-4 combines with J gene TRBJ1-3, with a weak D call TRBD1 (6 bases). V was shortened by 10 bases and J by 8 bases, with 18 bases between the two germline ends. This CDR3 spans 13 amino acids. The CDR3 sequence is CATRVAGVDTIYF. The DNA for the CDR3 is TGTGCCACCAGGGTGGCAGGGGTAGACACCATATATTTT.

This sequence joins TRBV4-2 and TRBJ2-3; 8 nucleotides match TRBD2. In germline, CDR1 is LGHNA, CDR2 YNFKEQ. V shed 6 bases and J 0 bases; nucleotides not matched to a gene: 2. This CDR3 is 14 amino acids long. The CDR3 DNA reads TGTGCCAGCAGGGCGGGGGGAAGCACAGATACGCAGTATTTT. Translating gives CASRAGGSTDTQYF.

The chain carries TRBV7-8 and TRBJ1-1, with D unresolved. The V gene lost 1 base and the J gene lost 8 bases, with 11 bases spanning the gap. Germline V CDR1 and CDR2: SGHVS, FQNEAQ. The CDR3 is 13 amino acids. The CDR3 DNA is TGTGCCAGCAGCTTAGTAGCGGGGTACGAAGCTTTCTTT. Translation gives CASSLVAGYEAFF. The full variable domain, in which reference TRBV7-8 and TRBJ1-1 provide the parts outside the CDR3, is GAGVSQSPRYKVAKRGQDVALRCDPISGHVSLFWYQQALGQGPEFLTYFQNEAQLDKSGLPSDRFFAERPEGSVSTLKIQRTQQEDSAVYLCASSLVAGYEAFFGQGTRLTVV.

This clone was counted a single time. The chain combines TRBV29-1 with TRBJ1-4; 11 bases agree with TRBD1. The CDR3 consists of 15 residues. V dropped 6 bases and J dropped 4; count of bases not matched to a gene: 7. CDR1 SQVTM and CDR2 ANQGSEA come from the germline V gene. The CDR3 DNA reads TGCAGCGTCTCGGGACAGGGGGAGAATAATGAAAAACTGTTTTTT. This encodes CSVSGQGENNEKLFF.

V is TRBV5-1 and J is TRBJ1-2, with D tentatively TRBD1 (5 bases). The germline V gene has CDR1 SGHRS and CDR2 YFSETQ. The CDR3 totals 14 residues. Trimming shortened V by 1 base and J by 4 bases, and 11 bases separated the two germline ends. In DNA form, the CDR3 reads TGCGCCAGCAGCTTGATTCAGCAGGGCTATGGCTACACCTTC. Protein sequence: CASSLIQQGYGYTF.

The gene calls are TRBV11-2 and TRBJ2-7, with D possibly matching TRBD1 (6 bases). This CDR3 contains 14 residues. V dropped 1 base and J dropped 2 bases, with 9 bases sitting between them. Germline V gives CDR1 SGHAT, CDR2 FQNNGV. The CDR3 reads CASSLGGQTYEQYF. The CDR3 bases are TGTGCCAGCAGCTTAGGTGGACAGACCTACGAGCAGTACTTC.

This clone was picked up one time. The chain uses TRBV25-1 and TRBJ2-1, with D tentatively TRBD2 (5 bases). Germline V CDR1 and CDR2: MGHDK, SYGVNS. Trimming removed 3 bases from V and 0 bases from J, with 9 bases in between. This CDR3 has 15 amino acids. CDR3 sequence: CASSESGSSYNEQFF. In nucleotides, the CDR3 is TGTGCCAGCAGTGAGTCGGGGAGCTCCTACAATGAGCAGTTCTTC.

V and J are TRBV5-4 and TRBJ2-2, with 7 positions matching TRBD2. J gave up 1 base and V 4 bases, and 13 bases lay outside the gene matches. This CDR3 spans 18 amino acids. The germline V gene encodes CDR1 SGHNT and CDR2 YYREEE (reference sequence). CDR3 region: CASSPSKGVAGNTGELFF. In DNA, the CDR3 is TGTGCCAGCAGCCCCAGCAAGGGTGTAGCGGGGAACACCGGGGAGCTGTTTTTT. Filled out from reference TRBV5-4 and TRBJ2-2, the complete variable domain reads ETGVTQSPTHLIKTRGQQVTLRCSSQSGHNTVSWYQQALGQGPQFIFQYYREEENGRGNFPPRFSGLQFPNYSSELNVNALELDDSALYLCASSPSKGVAGNTGELFFGEGSRLTVL.

The chain recombines TRBV7-2 with TRBJ1-5; D gene ambiguous. CDR3 size: 16 residues. Trimming shortened V by 1 base and J by 1 base, and 11 bases separated the two germline ends. Germline CDR1 SGHTA, CDR2 FQGNSA. CDR3 protein: CASSLESTQSNQPQHF. The DNA for the CDR3 is TGTGCCAGCAGCTTAGAATCTACACAGAGCAATCAGCCCCAGCATTTT.

This clone was recorded only once. The gene calls are TRBV7-6 and TRBJ2-2, with D maybe TRBD2 (5 bases). CDR1 is SGHVS, CDR2 FNYEAQ, per germline. V lost 6 bases and J 5 bases, leaving 19 bases between the germline ends. The CDR3 is 16 residues long. CDR3 nucleotides: TGTGCCAGCAGTATTGAGGGAATGTACGGGACCGGGGAGCTGTTTTTT. This encodes CASSIEGMYGTGELFF.

The chain combines TRBV4-2 with TRBJ2-2, with D maybe TRBD1 (6 bases). CDR3 length: 17 amino acids. Germline V gene data show CDR1 as LGHNA and CDR2 as YNFKEQ. V lost 3 bases, J lost 1 base, and 15 bases lay in between. CDR3 coding DNA: TGTGCCAGCAGCCAGGATCCTAGGGGGTTGAACACCGGGGAGCTGTTTTTT. Translating it yields CASSQDPRGLNTGELFF.

The chain uses TRBV11-1 and TRBJ2-5; 11 nucleotides align to TRBD2. V lost 5 bases and J lost 1; bases outside the gene matches: 3. Germline CDR1 SGHAT, CDR2 FQDESV (reference sequence). CDR3 length: 15 residues. CDR3 bases: TGTGCCAGCAGCCTTAGCGGGGGGGCCCAAGAGACCCAGTACTTC. Protein sequence: CASSLSGGAQETQYF.

The genes are TRBV10-3 and TRBJ1-2, with 7 bases matching TRBD1. The CDR3 consists of 13 residues. J was trimmed by 8 bases and V by 7 bases; bases with no gene match: 10. Germline V CDR1 and CDR2: ENHRY, SYGVKD. Here the CDR3 reads CAITPDRTFGYTF. The DNA of the CDR3 is TGTGCCATCACCCCGGACAGGACGTTCGGCTACACCTTC.

V and J are TRBV5-1 and TRBJ2-1; 7 nucleotides line up with TRBD1. Unmatched junction bases numbered 4, after V lost 4 bases and J lost 6 bases. This CDR3 has 13 amino acids. Germline V gene sequence: CDR1 SGHRS, CDR2 YFSETQ. The CDR3 spells CASSPQGVNEQFF. CDR3 coding DNA: TGCGCCAGCAGCCCCCAGGGGGTCAATGAGCAGTTCTTC. The full variable domain, in which reference TRBV5-1 and TRBJ2-1 provide the parts outside the CDR3, is KAGVTQTPRYLIKTRGQQVTLSCSPISGHRSVSWYQQTPGQGLQFLFEYFSETQRNKGNFPGRFSGRQFSNSRSEMNVSTLELGDSALYLCASSPQGVNEQFFGPGTRLTVL.

The chain joins TRBV6-5 to TRBJ2-3, with D tentatively TRBD2 (6 bases). CDR1 and CDR2 from the germline V gene are MNHEY and SVGAGI. This CDR3 contains 15 residues. Trimming removed 6 bases at V and 0 bases at J, with 13 bases between. For the CDR3, the DNA is TGTGCCAGCAGATTAGCGGATTTTAGCACAGATACGCAGTATTTT. Its translation: CASRLADFSTDTQYF.

This chain links TRBV5-1 with TRBJ2-2, with 7 bases matching TRBD2. The CDR3 has 13 amino acids. The V gene's germline CDR1 is SGHRS and CDR2 YFSETQ. J lost 5 bases, V lost 3 bases, and 1 base had no gene match. CDR3 loop: CASSSGGTGELFF. The CDR3 bases are TGCGCCAGCAGCTCCGGGGGGACCGGGGAGCTGTTTTTT.

V gene TRBV29-1 combines with J gene TRBJ1-1; TRBD1 matches 7 bases. Germline values: CDR1 SQVTM, CDR2 ANQGSEA. Trimming took 5 bases from V and 4 from J; bases not matched to a gene: 13. The length of the CDR3 is 15 residues. For the CDR3, the DNA is TGCAGCGTTCGGTGTTTTAAGGGGGCGAGCACTGAAGCTTTCTTT. Translation gives CSVRCFKGASTEAFF.

The chain links TRBV30 to TRBJ2-7; D possibly corresponds to TRBD2 (5 bases). Germline V lookup: CDR1 GTSNPN, CDR2 SVGIG (reference sequence). The length of the CDR3 is 12 residues. V was shortened by 5 bases and J by 0 bases, with 8 bases between the two germline ends. Here the CDR3 DNA reads TGTGCCTGGCGGGGTGGCTCCTACGAGCAGTACTTC. This translates into CAWRGGSYEQYF.

The CDR3 sequence: CASSLGSYNEQFF. CDR3 nucleotide sequence: TGTGCCAGCAGTTTGGGGAGCTACAATGAGCAGTTCTTC. This rearrangement joins TRBV12-3 or TRBV12-4 to TRBJ2-1; TRBD2 might be the D (5 bases). This CDR3 spans 13 amino acids. V gave up 3 bases and J gave up 3 bases, with 6 bases separating them.

A word on this clone: This CDR3 is also generated by other DNA sequences in the sample. The chain joins TRBV15 to TRBJ1-5; tentatively, D is TRBD1 (6 bases). Germline CDR1 and CDR2: LNHNV and YYDKDF (reference sequence). Trimming cost V 0 bases and J 7 bases, with 7 bases left between them. The CDR3 sequence is 13 residues long. DNA for the CDR3: TGTGCCACCAGCAGAGATCAGGGGCAGCCCCAGCATTTT. Translating gives CATSRDQGQPQHF.

This clone was seen only a few times. The CDR3 sequence is CASSSGTGPYEQYF. CDR3 sequence (DNA): TGTGCCAGCAGTTCCGGGACAGGCCCCTACGAGCAGTACTTC. V is TRBV6-5 and J is TRBJ2-7; 8 bases match TRBD1. With 4 bases clipped from V and 2 bases from J, the junction kept 4 bases outside the gene matches. The CDR3 is 14 residues long. Germline CDR1 MNHEY, CDR2 SVGAGI.

The rearrangement links TRBV27 to TRBJ1-2, with a tentative D call TRBD1 (5 bases). Trimming left V 2 bases short and J 3 bases short, with 13 bases between. This CDR3 spans 15 amino acids. CDR1 MNHEY and CDR2 SMNVEV come from the germline V gene (reference sequence). CDR3 nucleotide sequence: TGTGCCAGCAGTTTAATAGGGGTTGGGGACTATGGCTACACCTTC. Translation: CASSLIGVGDYGYTF.

V is TRBV6-5 and J is TRBJ2-5; perhaps TRBD2 as D (5 bases). CDR1 is MNHEY, CDR2 SVGAGI, per germline. The ends were cut back, 8 bases at V and 2 bases at J, with 18 bases in the middle. The CDR3 has 15 residues. The CDR3 protein is CASLDRPTGQETQYF. The CDR3 DNA reads TGTGCCAGCCTCGACCGGCCCACGGGGCAAGAGACCCAGTACTTC.

V is TRBV2 and J is TRBJ2-7; 7 nucleotides align to TRBD1. The germline V gene encodes CDR1 SNHLY and CDR2 FYNNEI. V lost 8 bases, J lost 3 bases, and 7 bases stayed unmatched. The CDR3 runs 13 residues. CDR3 DNA sequence: TGTGCCAGCCGACTCGGACAGGTCTACGAGCAGTACTTC. Translation: CASRLGQVYEQYF.

The chain is built from TRBV19 and TRBJ2-1, with D maybe TRBD1 (6 bases). This CDR3 has 14 amino acids. V was shortened by 7 bases and J by 5 bases, with 15 bases between the two germline ends. The germline V gene has CDR1 LNHDA and CDR2 SQIVND (reference sequence). This CDR3 is CASTHDRYNNEQFF. The CDR3 DNA reads TGTGCCAGTACTCACGACAGGTACAACAATGAGCAGTTCTTC.

The rearrangement uses TRBV5-1 and TRBJ2-5; TRBD2 is a possible D gene (5 bases). The germline V gene encodes CDR1 SGHRS and CDR2 YFSETQ. With 3 bases removed from V and 7 bases from J, the gap between germline ends came to 16 bases. This CDR3 has 14 amino acids. Here the CDR3 DNA reads TGCGCCAGCAGCTCGGGCCCCGATGCGGGGACCCAGTACTTC. It translates to CASSSGPDAGTQYF.